Below, 27 T cell receptor beta chains from the same sample are listed, as sequenced in a study of blood T cell repertoires in COVID-19. Some clones are missing from TCRdb's copy, which holds only in-frame ones; the method was immunoSEQ multiplex PCR. The sample holds some 87,000 clones, 78% seen once. The source material was peripheral blood. The receptor source for this set is a human donor in a cohort sampled during active COVID-19.

V is TRBV24-1 and J is TRBJ2-2; D may be TRBD1 (5 bases). This CDR3 region has 12 residues. In germline, CDR1 is KGHDR, CDR2 SFDVKD. The V end was cut by 12 bases, the J end by 7 bases, with 14 bases between. The CDR3 DNA reads as TGTGCCGCCCACAAAGGGGACGGGGAGCTGTTTTTT. As protein: CAAHKGDGELFF.

This clone has at least ten counts. The chain joins TRBV19 to TRBJ1-6; D is uncertain. Germline V gene lookup returns CDR1 LNHDA and CDR2 SQIVND (reference sequence). The CDR3 is 17 amino acids. Trimming took 2 bases from V and 0 from J, leaving 11 bases between them. CDR3 DNA: TGTGCCAGTAGTATACAGTTAACAAGCTCCTATAATTCACCCCTCCACTTT. It is translated as CASSIQLTSSYNSPLHF.

The chain joins TRBV20-1 to TRBJ2-1; possible D gene TRBD2, 6 bases. V lost 3 bases and J 8 bases, leaving 17 bases between the germline ends. This CDR3 is built from 14 residues. Germline values: CDR1 DFQATT, CDR2 SNEGSKA (reference sequence). The CDR3 is CSASFRELWHEQFF. As DNA, the CDR3 is TGCAGTGCTAGTTTCCGGGAGCTTTGGCATGAGCAGTTCTTC.

The V and J genes are TRBV4-3 and TRBJ2-3; D uncertain. The CDR3 consists of 13 residues. V was pared by 4 bases and J by 6 bases, with 11 bases between. The germline gives CDR1 LGHNA, CDR2 YSLEER. The CDR3 DNA is TGCGCCAGCAGCCGAGCCATTGCGGATACGCAGTATTTT. It yields the protein CASSRAIADTQYF.

The count of this clone is one. J is TRBJ2-5 and V is TRBV5-1, with D possibly TRBD2 on 5 matching bases. The CDR3 length is 15 residues. Germline assignment: CDR1 SGHRS and CDR2 YFSETQ. The germline V and J ends were trimmed by 0 bases and 9 bases, with 18 bases remaining between them. This CDR3 is CASSLDGRGTVAQYF. The CDR3 nucleotides are TGCGCCAGCAGCTTGGATGGCCGGGGAACCGTGGCCCAGTACTTC.

The chain has TRBV10-2 and TRBJ2-5; D gene ambiguous. This CDR3 has 11 amino acids. V lost 10 bases to trimming and J lost 4 bases, with 10 bases between them. Germline lookup yields CDR1 WSHSY and CDR2 SAAADI. In DNA form, the CDR3 reads TGCGCCATCATGTCGGGAGAGACCCAGTACTTC. Amino acid sequence: CAIMSGETQYF.

As for this clone: The junction departs from germline at one end; a sequencing error may be responsible. This chain connects TRBV30 to TRBJ1-2; D not resolved. Germline lookup yields CDR1 GTSNPN and CDR2 SVGIG (reference sequence). The CDR3 spans 8 residues. The CDR3, as DNA: TGTGCCTGGAACCTAGCCTACTTC. Translation gives CAWNLAYF.

The CDR3 protein is CASRDNRGSNEKLFF. Here the CDR3 DNA reads TGTGCCAGCAGGGATAACAGGGGTTCCAATGAAAAACTGTTTTTT. The chain combines TRBV7-2 with TRBJ1-4; TRBD1 agrees at 7 bases. Looked up from germline, CDR1 is SGHTA and CDR2 is FQGNSA. CDR3 length: 15 residues. The trim removed 6 bases at V and 5 bases at J, leaving 9 bases unmatched.

This clone was counted only a few times. The V call is TRBV15, the J call TRBJ1-5; possible D gene TRBD1, 5 bases. The ends were cut back, 3 bases at V and 7 bases at J, with 22 bases in the middle. Germline V gives CDR1 LNHNV, CDR2 YYDKDF (reference sequence). The CDR3 runs to 17 residues. The CDR3 reads CATSSPLTDTLTQPQHF. The CDR3 region has the DNA TGTGCCACCAGCAGCCCCCTCACGGACACACTTACACAGCCCCAGCATTTT.

V and J are TRBV5-4 and TRBJ2-1, with D possibly being TRBD1 (5 bases). The CDR3 length is 11 residues. Trimming took 4 bases from V and 10 from J, leaving 9 bases between them. Germline loops: CDR1 SGHNT, CDR2 YYREEE (reference sequence). The CDR3 DNA follows: TGTGCCAGCAGCCTGGGGCCGGAGCAGTTCTTC. Translating it yields CASSLGPEQFF.

This clone has a handful of counts. J is TRBJ2-7 and V is TRBV5-1, with 8 bases lining up with TRBD1. The germline V gene has CDR1 SGHRS and CDR2 YFSETQ. V shed 4 bases and J 3 bases; nucleotides not matched to a gene: 9. The CDR3 runs to 15 residues. The CDR3 DNA follows: TGCGCCAGCAGCCCGCTACCGGGACAGGACTACGAGCAGTACGTC. Its translation: CASSPLPGQDYEQYV.

This chain joins TRBV6-4 and TRBJ1-1; tentative D call: TRBD1 (6 bases). Germline assignment: CDR1 MRHNA and CDR2 SNTAGT. Deletions cut 3 bases from V and 2 bases from J, with 7 bases between. CDR3 length: 13 amino acids. Here the CDR3 reads CASSEQGNTEAFF. The CDR3 DNA sequence: TGTGCCAGCAGTGAACAGGGTAACACTGAAGCTTTCTTT.

In this sample, this clone turned up a few times. The chain combines TRBV28 with TRBJ1-1; D is unresolved. Germline V lookup: CDR1 MDHEN, CDR2 SYDVKM. The CDR3 is made up of 12 amino acids. With 1 base removed from V and 7 bases from J, the gap between germline ends came to 7 bases. The CDR3 protein is CASSLFGVEAFF. The CDR3 DNA reads as TGTGCCAGCAGTTTATTCGGGGTTGAAGCTTTCTTT.

V is TRBV12-3 or TRBV12-4 and J is TRBJ2-7; D remains ambiguous. CDR3 length: 12 amino acids. Trimming shortened V by 6 bases and J by 6 bases, and 12 bases separated the two germline ends. The CDR3 loop reads CASSLRTPEQYF. DNA of the CDR3: TGTGCCAGCAGCCTTAGAACCCCCGAGCAGTACTTC.

The rearrangement joins TRBV14 to TRBJ2-1, with 7 positions matching TRBD2. The junction had 1 base not matched to a gene; V was cut back by 4 bases and J by 4 bases. CDR1 and CDR2 (germline): SGHDN, FVKESK. The CDR3 runs 13 residues. CDR3 DNA sequence: TGTGCCAGCAGCCCGCGGGGGTACAATGAGCAGTTCTTC. Amino acid sequence: CASSPRGYNEQFF.

The chain is built from TRBV20-1 and TRBJ2-3, with a weak D call TRBD2 (6 bases). Trimming pared 3 bases from V and 2 bases from J, leaving 18 bases between. This CDR3 spans 16 amino acids. The germline CDR1 and CDR2 sequences are DFQATT and SNEGSKA (reference sequence). This chain's CDR3 is CSASGLALASTDTQYF. The CDR3 DNA is TGCAGTGCTAGTGGATTGGCACTAGCTTCCACAGATACGCAGTATTTT.

The gene calls are TRBV29-1 and TRBJ2-5; 9 nucleotides match TRBD1. CDR1 and CDR2 from the germline V gene are SQVTM and ANQGSEA. The CDR3 sequence is 13 residues long. Trimming cost V 6 bases and J 5 bases; bases outside gene matches: 7. CDR3: CSVPTGGAETQYF. DNA for the CDR3: TGCAGCGTCCCAACAGGGGGCGCGGAGACCCAGTACTTC.

This chain links TRBV6-4 with TRBJ2-1; 7 nucleotides match TRBD1. With 6 bases clipped from V and 5 bases from J, the junction kept 10 bases outside the gene matches. There are 15 residues in the CDR3. Looked up from germline, CDR1 is MRHNA and CDR2 is SNTAGT. CDR3 nucleotide sequence: TGTGCCAGCAGGACCTGGACAGGAACGAACAATGAGCAGTTCTTC. Translation gives CASRTWTGTNNEQFF.

This chain uses TRBV24-1 with TRBJ2-7; D call uncertain. With 8 bases removed from V and 0 bases from J, the gap between germline ends came to 13 bases. Looked up from germline, CDR1 is KGHDR and CDR2 is SFDVKD. The CDR3 is 14 amino acids. The CDR3: CATTRPLSSYEQYV. As DNA, the CDR3 is TGTGCCACCACCCGTCCCCTGAGCTCCTACGAGCAGTACGTC.

The sample holds one count of this clone. This chain links TRBV7-6 with TRBJ1-2; D gene ambiguous. The CDR3 loop spans 13 amino acids. V was trimmed by 5 bases and J by 3 bases, leaving 10 bases between them. The V gene's germline CDR1 is SGHVS and CDR2 FNYEAQ. The CDR3 DNA follows: TGTGCCAGCAGCCCAGGCCTGGACTATGGCTACACCTTC. Translated, it gives CASSPGLDYGYTF. Together with reference TRBV7-6 and TRBJ1-2, the CDR3 gives the full variable domain: GAGVSQSPRYKVTKRGQDVALRCDPISGHVSLYWYRQALGQGPEFLTYFNYEAQQDKSGLPNDRFSAERPEGSISTLTIQRTEQRDSAMYRCASSPGLDYGYTFGSGTRLTVV.

The chain combines TRBV7-8 with TRBJ1-6; tentatively, D is TRBD1 (6 bases). The CDR3 is made up of 16 amino acids. V lost 3 bases to trimming and J lost 3 bases, with 12 bases between them. Germline V gene data show CDR1 as SGHVS and CDR2 as FQNEAQ. CDR3 nucleotide sequence: TGTGCCAGCAGCTTTGCAGGGGACTACTATAATTCACCCCTCCACTTT. This translates into CASSFAGDYYNSPLHF.

This chain uses TRBV19 with TRBJ2-7; 10 positions match TRBD1. The CDR3 contains 15 residues. Germline CDR1 and CDR2: LNHDA and SQIVND (reference sequence). Trimming cost V 3 bases and J 2 bases; bases outside gene matches: 4. DNA for the CDR3: TGTGCCAGTAGTATTTTGGGACAGGGGACCTACGAGCAGTACTTC. Translation: CASSILGQGTYEQYF. The complete variable domain, with remaining parts taken from reference TRBV19 and TRBJ2-7, reads DGGITQSPKYLFRKEGQNVTLSCEQNLNHDAMYWYRQDPGQGLRLIYYSQIVNDFQKGDIAEGYSVSREKKESFPLTVTSAQKNPTAFYLCASSILGQGTYEQYFGPGTRLTVT.

This rearrangement joins TRBV6-5 to TRBJ2-2; D is undetermined. Germline CDR1 reads MNHEY; CDR2 reads SVGAGI. V dropped 5 bases and J dropped 5 bases, with 9 bases sitting between them. The CDR3 spans 13 residues. In DNA form, the CDR3 reads TGTGCCAGCAGTAGCCGGTTAACCGGGGAGCTGTTTTTT. It yields the protein CASSSRLTGELFF.

The V call is TRBV6-2 or TRBV6-3, the J call TRBJ2-3; 7 nucleotides match TRBD1. Per germline, CDR1 MNHEY and CDR2 SVGEGT. The V segment lost 5 bases and the J segment 1 base; nucleotides outside the gene matches: 0. This CDR3 has 13 amino acids. The CDR3 nucleotides read TGTGCCAGCAGTACAGGGGGCACAGATACGCAGTATTTT. The encoded protein is CASSTGGTDTQYF.

J is TRBJ2-1 and V is TRBV4-1, with 8 bases identical to TRBD1. With V trimmed by 2 bases and J by 2 bases, 5 bases remained unmatched. In germline, CDR1 is MGHRA, CDR2 YSYEKL. The CDR3 length is 16 residues. The CDR3 spells CASSQPGQGAYNEQFF. CDR3 in DNA: TGCGCCAGCAGCCAACCTGGACAGGGAGCCTACAATGAGCAGTTCTTC.

The chain has TRBV27 and TRBJ1-1; D unclear. This CDR3 contains 14 residues. Trimming took off 3 bases at V and 5 bases at J, with 13 bases between the two ends. Germline CDR1 and CDR2: MNHEY and SMNVEV (reference sequence). CDR3 nucleotides: TGTGCCAGCAGTTTGGAGGGTCTATGGACTGAAGCTTTCTTT. Its translation: CASSLEGLWTEAFF.

The CDR3 DNA follows: TGTGCCAGCAGTGAGGGCCCCCAGGAGGCGCAGTATTTT. Amino acid sequence: CASSEGPQEAQYF. This rearrangement joins TRBV6-4 to TRBJ2-3; a possible D gene is TRBD2 (5 bases). Germline CDR1 reads MRHNA; CDR2 reads SNTAGT. Trimming pared 3 bases from V and 10 bases from J, leaving 14 bases between. The CDR3 has 13 amino acids.